The T cell receptor (beta chain) under discussion was sequenced for a study of T cell responses to AZD1222 COVID-19 vaccine. Germline CDR1 reads GTSNPN; CDR2 reads SVGIG (reference sequence). The length of the CDR3 is 13 residues. V lost 8 bases, J lost 8 bases, and 13 bases stayed unmatched. Measured with immunoSEQ multiplex PCR; TCRdb has only the in-frame clones, and not every one. The sample records 90,000 to 130,000 clones, just under 95% being singletons. The genes are TRBV30 and TRBJ1-2; TRBD1 matches 8 bases. The sequence was obtained from an adult in good health. Sequencing used peripheral blood, obtained on day 0 of AZD1222 vaccination. This CDR3 is CAGTQQGVGGYTF. As DNA, the CDR3 is TGTGCCGGGACCCAACAGGGGGTAGGGGGCTACACCTTC.